This T cell receptor beta chain was captured by sequencing in a study of regulatory T cells in long-lasting Graves disease (dated by TCRdb to the early 2020s). For the wider study: Persistent Graves' disease was defined as persistently positive TSH receptor autoantibodies together with antithyroid drug treatment for over 5 years. This study used TCR sequencing and RNA sequencing of peripheral blood to compare persistent Graves' disease patients against newly diagnosed Graves' disease patients. The study was conducted in China and was registered as a clinical trial. TCR sequencing covered around 13 persistent and 20 or so newly diagnosed Graves' disease patients, around 33 samples in total. In the clinical cohort, patients with persistent Graves' disease had used antithyroid drugs for an average of roughly ten years.

Library construction relied on multiplex PCR. Sequencing took place on an Illumina HiSeq 4000. CDR3 regions were amplified by Arm-PCR with iRepertoire HTBI primers to construct TCR beta libraries. Gel purification was performed on PCR products prior to sequencing. The authors processed their data as follows. Across samples, 60 to 75 TRBV and roughly 13 TRBJ segments were identified and used for gene usage analysis of CDR3 amino acid clonotypes. COPE and FqMerger were used to merge the filtered high-quality paired reads into contigs. BLAST was used to align contigs to IMGT TRBV, TRBD and TRBJ reference genes, and CDR3 was defined according to IMGT. Highly expanded clones were defined as clonotypes with a frequency above 0.1%. Shannon entropy was used to measure repertoire diversity, and the Gini coefficient was used to measure V-J evenness. A clonotype was considered public if more than one individual shared it. TCRdb took the public reads, trimmed them with fastp at Q25, ran MiXCR for clone calling and kept in-frame beta chains. Every distinct CDR3 protein forms one entry, paired with its most common genes and DNA. TCRdb assigned the V and J calls; the authors' analysis was not used. The sample yields over 450,000 distinct CDR3 sequences; 20% to 25% were counted once. The ten largest clones add up to around 7% of the sample.

This clonotype was observed a handful of times. There is no known antigen for this receptor. No much larger clonotype is one base removed from it; base qualities were not supplied. In light of the paper, this sample's time point label describes: persistent/refractory GD, antithyroid drugs over 5 years with positive TRAb. For both TCR sequencing and RNA sequencing, RNA was extracted from PBMCs in TRIzol. The diagnosis of Graves' disease followed American Thyroid Association guidelines. Patients were recruited from an endocrinology department in Xi'an, China. Each patient gave roughly 8.4 milliliters of peripheral blood, collected in an EDTA anticoagulant tube. Ficoll Paque Plus density gradient separation was used to isolate PBMCs, and no additional T cell sorting was done. RNA quality was checked with an Agilent 2100 Bioanalyzer and agarose gel, and concentration with a NanoDrop 2000. Overall study outcomes, separate from this receptor: Sequencing and analysis were restricted to the TCR beta chain. Persistent Graves' disease patients showed lower TCR Shannon entropy and fewer highly expanded clones than newly diagnosed patients, suggesting clonal expansion. More public clonotypes were shared among persistent patients (about 2,800) than among newly diagnosed patients (under 1,000). As a limitation, the authors acknowledged that the small sample size may reduce accuracy. Only peripheral blood was studied, because thyroid tissue, the primary lesion, was inaccessible.

The origin of this receptor is a female donor with Graves disease. The input for sequencing was peripheral blood mononuclear cells (PBMCs), taken when the disease was refractory, from a patient treated with antithyroid drugs.

In nucleotides, the sequence is TGCAGTGCCTATCCAACGGGGGGCAATCAGCCCCAGCATTTT. This sequence encodes CSAYPTGGNQPQHF. The receptor chain draws on TRBV20-1 and TRBJ1-5; the best D guess is TRBD1, with 5 bases matching. The junction carries 14 bases between V and J, which are trimmed by 6 bases and 2 bases respectively. Its CDR3 holds 14 amino acids, cysteine through phenylalanine. Of the read, only the CDR3 DNA is kept; its 42 bases are in frame from base 1. CDR1 and CDR2, looked up from the germline V gene (reference sequence), are DFQATT and SNEGSKA.